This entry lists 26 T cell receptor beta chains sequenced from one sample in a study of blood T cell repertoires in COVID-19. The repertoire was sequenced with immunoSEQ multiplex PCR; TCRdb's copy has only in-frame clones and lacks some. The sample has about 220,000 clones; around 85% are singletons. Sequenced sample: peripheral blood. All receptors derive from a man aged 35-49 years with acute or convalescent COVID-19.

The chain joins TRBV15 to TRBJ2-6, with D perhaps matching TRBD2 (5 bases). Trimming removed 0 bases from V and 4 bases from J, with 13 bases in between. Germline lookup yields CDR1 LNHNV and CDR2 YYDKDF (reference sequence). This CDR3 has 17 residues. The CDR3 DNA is TGTGCCACCAGCAGAGATGCCCCGGGGTCGGGGGCCAACGTCCTGACTTTC. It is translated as CATSRDAPGSGANVLTF.

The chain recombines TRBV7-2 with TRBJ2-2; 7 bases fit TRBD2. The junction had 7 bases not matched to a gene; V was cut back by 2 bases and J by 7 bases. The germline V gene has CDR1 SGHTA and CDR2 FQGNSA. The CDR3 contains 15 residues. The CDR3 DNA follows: TGTGCCAGCAGCTTAAATCCCGGGAGGTTCGGGGAGCTGTTTTTT. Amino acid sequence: CASSLNPGRFGELFF.

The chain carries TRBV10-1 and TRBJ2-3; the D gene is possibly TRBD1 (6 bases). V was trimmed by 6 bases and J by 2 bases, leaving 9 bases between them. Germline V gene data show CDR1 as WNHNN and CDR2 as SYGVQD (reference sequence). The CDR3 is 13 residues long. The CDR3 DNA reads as TGCGCCAGCAGGGGACATAACACAGATACGCAGTATTTT. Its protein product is CASRGHNTDTQYF.

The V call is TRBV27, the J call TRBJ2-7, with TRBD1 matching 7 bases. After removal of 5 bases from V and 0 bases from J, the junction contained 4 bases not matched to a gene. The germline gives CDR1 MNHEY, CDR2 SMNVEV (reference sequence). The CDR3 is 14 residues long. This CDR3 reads CASSPGTASYEQYF. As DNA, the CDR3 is TGTGCCAGCAGTCCCGGGACAGCCTCCTACGAGCAGTACTTC.

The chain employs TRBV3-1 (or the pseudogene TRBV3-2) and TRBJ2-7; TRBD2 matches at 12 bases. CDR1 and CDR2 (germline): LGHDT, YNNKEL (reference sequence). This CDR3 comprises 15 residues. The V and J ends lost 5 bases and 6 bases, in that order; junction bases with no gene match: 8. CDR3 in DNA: TGTGCCAGCAGCTTCCGACTAGCGGGAGTTGGCGAGCAGTACTTC. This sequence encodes CASSFRLAGVGEQYF.

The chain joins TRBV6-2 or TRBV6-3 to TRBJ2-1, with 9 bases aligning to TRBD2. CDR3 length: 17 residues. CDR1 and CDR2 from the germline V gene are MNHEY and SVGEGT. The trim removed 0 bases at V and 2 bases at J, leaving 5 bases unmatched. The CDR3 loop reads CASSYSAGGGAYNEQFF. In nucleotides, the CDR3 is TGTGCCAGCAGTTACTCAGCGGGGGGCGGCGCCTACAATGAGCAGTTCTTC.

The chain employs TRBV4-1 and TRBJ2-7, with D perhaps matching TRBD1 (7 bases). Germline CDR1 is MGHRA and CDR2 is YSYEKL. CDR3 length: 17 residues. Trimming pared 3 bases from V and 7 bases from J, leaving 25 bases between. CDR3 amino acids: CASSHKISQGGSWEQYF. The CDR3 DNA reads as TGCGCCAGCAGCCACAAGATCTCCCAGGGGGGTTCGTGGGAGCAGTACTTC.

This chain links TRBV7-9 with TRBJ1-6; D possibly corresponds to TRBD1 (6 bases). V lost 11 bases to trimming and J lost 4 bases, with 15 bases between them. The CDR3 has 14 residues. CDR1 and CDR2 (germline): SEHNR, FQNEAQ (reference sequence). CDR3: CACHRADYNSPLHF. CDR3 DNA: TGTGCCTGCCACAGGGCGGATTATAATTCACCCCTCCACTTT. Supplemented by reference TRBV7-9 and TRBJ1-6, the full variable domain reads DTGVSQNPRHKITKRGQNVTFRCDPISEHNRLYWYRQTLGQGPEFLTYFQNEAQLEKSRLLSDRFSAERPKGSFSTLEIQRTEQGDSAMYLCACHRADYNSPLHFGNGTRLTVT.

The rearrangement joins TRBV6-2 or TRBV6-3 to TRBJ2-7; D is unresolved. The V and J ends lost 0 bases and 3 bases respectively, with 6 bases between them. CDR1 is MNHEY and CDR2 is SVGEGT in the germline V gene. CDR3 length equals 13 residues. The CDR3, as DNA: TGTGCCAGCAGTTACTCACTGCTCTACGAGCAGTACTTC. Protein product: CASSYSLLYEQYF.

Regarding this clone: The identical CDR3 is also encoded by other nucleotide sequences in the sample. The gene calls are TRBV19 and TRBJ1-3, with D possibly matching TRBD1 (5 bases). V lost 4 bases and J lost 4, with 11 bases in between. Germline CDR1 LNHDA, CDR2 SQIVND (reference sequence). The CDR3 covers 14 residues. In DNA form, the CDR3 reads TGTGCCAGTAGTACAGGACAAGAAGGAAACACCATATATTTT. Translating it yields CASSTGQEGNTIYF.

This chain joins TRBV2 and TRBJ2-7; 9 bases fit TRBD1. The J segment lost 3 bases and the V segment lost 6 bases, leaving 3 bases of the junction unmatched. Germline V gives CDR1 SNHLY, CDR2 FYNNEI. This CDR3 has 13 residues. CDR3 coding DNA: TGTGCCAGCAGCGGACAGGGGAACTACGAGCAGTACTTC. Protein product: CASSGQGNYEQYF.

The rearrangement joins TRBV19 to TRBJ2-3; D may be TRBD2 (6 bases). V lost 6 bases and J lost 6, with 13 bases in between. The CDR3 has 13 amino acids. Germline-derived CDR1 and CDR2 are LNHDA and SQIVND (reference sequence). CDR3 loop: CASRYGSLDTQYF. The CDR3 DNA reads TGTGCCAGTAGGTACGGGAGTCTGGATACGCAGTATTTT.

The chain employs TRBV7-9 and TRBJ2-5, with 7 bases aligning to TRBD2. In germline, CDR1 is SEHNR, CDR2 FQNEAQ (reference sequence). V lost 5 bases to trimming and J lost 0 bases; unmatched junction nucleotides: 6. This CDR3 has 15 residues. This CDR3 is CASSIRDYYQETQYF. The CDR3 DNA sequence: TGTGCCAGCAGCATCCGGGACTACTACCAAGAGACCCAGTACTTC.

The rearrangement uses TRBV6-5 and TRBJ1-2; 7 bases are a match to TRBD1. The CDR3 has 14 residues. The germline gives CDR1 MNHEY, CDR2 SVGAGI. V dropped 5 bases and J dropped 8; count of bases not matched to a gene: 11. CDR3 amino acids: CASSTGQVTSGYTF. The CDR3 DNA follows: TGTGCCAGCAGTACCGGACAGGTCACGAGCGGCTACACCTTC.

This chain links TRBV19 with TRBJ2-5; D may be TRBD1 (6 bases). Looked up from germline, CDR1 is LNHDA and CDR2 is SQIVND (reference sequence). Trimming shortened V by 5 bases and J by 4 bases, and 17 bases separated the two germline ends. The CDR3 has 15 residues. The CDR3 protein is CASSAEPGVSETQYF. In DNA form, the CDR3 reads TGTGCCAGTAGTGCAGAGCCAGGGGTGTCAGAGACCCAGTACTTC.

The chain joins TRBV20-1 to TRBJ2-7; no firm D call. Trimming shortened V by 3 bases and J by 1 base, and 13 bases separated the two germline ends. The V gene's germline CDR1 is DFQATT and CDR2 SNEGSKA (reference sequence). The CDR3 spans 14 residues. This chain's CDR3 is CSASFEIPSYEQYF. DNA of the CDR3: TGCAGTGCTAGTTTCGAGATTCCTTCCTACGAGCAGTACTTC.

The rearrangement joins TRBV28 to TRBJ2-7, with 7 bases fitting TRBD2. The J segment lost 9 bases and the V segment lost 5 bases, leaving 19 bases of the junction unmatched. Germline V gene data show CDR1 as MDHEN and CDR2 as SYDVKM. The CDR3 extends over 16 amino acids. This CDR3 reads CASSMTSGLGGLGQYF. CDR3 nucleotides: TGTGCCAGCAGTATGACGAGCGGACTAGGAGGATTAGGGCAGTACTTC.

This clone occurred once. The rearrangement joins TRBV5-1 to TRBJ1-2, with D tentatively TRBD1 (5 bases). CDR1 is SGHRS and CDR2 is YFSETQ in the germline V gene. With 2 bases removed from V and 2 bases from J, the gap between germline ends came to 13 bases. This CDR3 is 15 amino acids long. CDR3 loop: CASSFPTAGNYGYTF. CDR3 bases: TGCGCCAGCAGCTTTCCGACAGCGGGGAACTATGGCTACACCTTC.

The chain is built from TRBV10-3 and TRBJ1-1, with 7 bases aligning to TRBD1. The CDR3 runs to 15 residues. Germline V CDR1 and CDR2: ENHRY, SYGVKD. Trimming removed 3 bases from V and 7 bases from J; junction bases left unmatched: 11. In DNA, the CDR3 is TGTGCCATCAGTGAAGGGGGCCCTTTGGGTTTTGAAGCTTTCTTT. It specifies CAISEGGPLGFEAFF.

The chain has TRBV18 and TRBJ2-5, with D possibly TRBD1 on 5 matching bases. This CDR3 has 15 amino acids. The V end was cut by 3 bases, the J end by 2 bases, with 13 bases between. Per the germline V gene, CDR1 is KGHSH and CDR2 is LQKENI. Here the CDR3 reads CASSPQGFGQETQYF. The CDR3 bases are TGTGCCAGCTCACCTCAGGGTTTTGGGCAAGAGACCCAGTACTTC.

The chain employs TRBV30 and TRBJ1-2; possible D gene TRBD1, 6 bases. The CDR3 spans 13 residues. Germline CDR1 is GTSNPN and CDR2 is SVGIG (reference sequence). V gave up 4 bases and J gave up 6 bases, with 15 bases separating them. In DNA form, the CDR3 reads TGTGCCTGGACCACAGGGTATATCGATGGCTACACCTTC. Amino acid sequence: CAWTTGYIDGYTF.

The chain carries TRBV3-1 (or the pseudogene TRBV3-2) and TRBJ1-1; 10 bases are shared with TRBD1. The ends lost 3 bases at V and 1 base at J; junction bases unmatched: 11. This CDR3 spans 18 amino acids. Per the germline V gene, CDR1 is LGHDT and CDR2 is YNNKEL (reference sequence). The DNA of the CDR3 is TGTGCCAGCAGCCACTTAGTCCCGGGACAGGGGCCGAACACTGAAGCTTTCTTT. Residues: CASSHLVPGQGPNTEAFF.

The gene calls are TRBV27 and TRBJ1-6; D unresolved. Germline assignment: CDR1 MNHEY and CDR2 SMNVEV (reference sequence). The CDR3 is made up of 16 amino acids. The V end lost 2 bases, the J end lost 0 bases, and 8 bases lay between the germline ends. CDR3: CASSLGQNSYNSPLHF. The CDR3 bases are TGTGCCAGCAGTTTAGGGCAGAACTCCTATAATTCACCCCTCCACTTT.

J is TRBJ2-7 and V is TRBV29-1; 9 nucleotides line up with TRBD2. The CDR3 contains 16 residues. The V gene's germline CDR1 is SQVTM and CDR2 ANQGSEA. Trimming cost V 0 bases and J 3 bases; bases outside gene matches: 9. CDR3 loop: CSVEDRLAGEGYEQYF. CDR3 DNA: TGCAGCGTTGAAGATCGGTTAGCGGGAGAGGGCTACGAGCAGTACTTC.

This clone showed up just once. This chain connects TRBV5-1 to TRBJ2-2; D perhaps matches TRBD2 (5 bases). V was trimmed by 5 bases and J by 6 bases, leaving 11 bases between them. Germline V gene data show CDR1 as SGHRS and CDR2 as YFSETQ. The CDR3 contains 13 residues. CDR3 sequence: CASSNQEAGELFF. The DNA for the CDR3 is TGCGCCAGCAGTAACCAGGAGGCCGGGGAGCTGTTTTTT.

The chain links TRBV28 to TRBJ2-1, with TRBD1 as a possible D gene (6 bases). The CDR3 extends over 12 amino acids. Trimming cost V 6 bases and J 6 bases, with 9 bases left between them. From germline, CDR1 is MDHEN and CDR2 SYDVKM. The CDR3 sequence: CASRSRGNEQFF. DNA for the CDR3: TGTGCCAGCAGGTCCAGGGGCAATGAGCAGTTCTTC.